The 14 T cell receptor beta chains reported below all come from one sample, sequenced in a study of blood T cell repertoires in COVID-19. This table comes from immunoSEQ multiplex PCR, and its TCRdb copy is limited to in-frame clones, with some not included. Here the sample spans approximately 280,000 clones, approximately 85% being singletons. The sample taken for sequencing was peripheral blood. These receptors were obtained from a man between 45 and 60 years old with active or convalescent COVID-19.

The chain uses TRBV12-3 or TRBV12-4 and TRBJ1-1; TRBD1 might be the D (5 bases). The V gene lost 3 bases and the J gene lost 4 bases, with 9 bases spanning the gap. The CDR3 has 13 residues. Here the CDR3 reads CASSFGGLTEAFF. The CDR3 DNA reads TGTGCCAGCAGTTTCGGGGGTCTCACTGAAGCTTTCTTT.

V gene TRBV28 combines with J gene TRBJ2-5; D is unresolved. Deletions cut 3 bases from V and 2 bases from J, with 10 bases between. Germline CDR1 is MDHEN and CDR2 is SYDVKM. The CDR3 sequence is 14 residues long. The CDR3 reads CASSFRRSQETQYF. In DNA, the CDR3 is TGTGCCAGCAGTTTTCGGCGGAGTCAAGAGACCCAGTACTTC.

This clone occurred a few times. The chain carries TRBV7-8 and TRBJ2-7, with D maybe TRBD1 (6 bases). The CDR3 contains 14 residues. V lost 5 bases to trimming and J lost 6 bases, with 17 bases between them. The germline gives CDR1 SGHVS, CDR2 FQNEAQ. CDR3 residues: CASSPRGGSLEQYF. In DNA, the CDR3 is TGTGCCAGCAGCCCCCGAGGGGGATCCCTCGAGCAGTACTTC.

V and J are TRBV4-1 and TRBJ2-7; a weak D match, TRBD1 (7 bases). This CDR3 spans 13 amino acids. Germline loops: CDR1 MGHRA, CDR2 YSYEKL. V dropped 0 bases and J dropped 7 bases, with 10 bases sitting between them. In DNA form, the CDR3 reads TGCGCCAGCAGCCAAGACAGGGGGGTGGAGCAGTACTTC. Translated: CASSQDRGVEQYF.

For the CDR3, the DNA is TGTGCCAGCAGCGCCGGGACTAGCGGGAGCTACTACAATGAGCAGTTCTTC. Protein: CASSAGTSGSYYNEQFF. This chain connects TRBV7-6 to TRBJ2-1; 14 nucleotides agree with TRBD2. V dropped 5 bases and J dropped 3; count of bases not matched to a gene: 6. Germline CDR1 and CDR2: SGHVS and FNYEAQ. The CDR3 has 17 residues.

V is TRBV10-2 and J is TRBJ2-2, with D possibly being TRBD1 (6 bases). This CDR3 spans 14 amino acids. V was clipped by 7 bases and J by 3 bases, with 12 bases between them. Germline V gives CDR1 WSHSY, CDR2 SAAADI. CDR3 nucleotide sequence: TGCGCCAGCAATCCGACAGGATACACCGGGGAGCTGTTTTTT. This codes for CASNPTGYTGELFF.

About this clone itself: One end of the junction fails to match germline, which may point to a read error. The gene calls are TRBV12-3 or TRBV12-4 and TRBJ2-7; D ambiguous. CDR3 length equals 13 residues. CDR3 nucleotides: TGTGCCAGCACCCAAGGTTCCTCAACCGAGGAGTACTTC. Translated: CASTQGSSTEEYF.

The V gene is TRBV7-8, the J gene TRBJ2-1, with 7 bases that match TRBD1. With V trimmed by 3 bases and J by 8 bases, 16 bases remained unmatched. CDR1 is SGHVS, CDR2 FQNEAQ, per germline. This CDR3 region has 17 residues. The CDR3 sequence is CASSFLGGEGKGDEQFF. The CDR3 region has the DNA TGTGCCAGCAGCTTCCTAGGGGGCGAGGGTAAGGGCGATGAGCAGTTCTTC.

The chain is built from TRBV3-1 (or the pseudogene TRBV3-2) and TRBJ2-1; D gene uncertain. The V gene lost 0 bases and the J gene lost 7 bases, with 13 bases spanning the gap. The CDR3 has 15 amino acids. In germline, CDR1 is LGHDT, CDR2 YNNKEL (reference sequence). Written as DNA, the CDR3 is TGTGCCAGCAGCCAAGATTTCGTAGATAATAATGAGCAGTTCTTC. This encodes CASSQDFVDNNEQFF.

The V gene is TRBV4-1, the J gene TRBJ1-5; no definite D call. V was pared by 4 bases and J by 6 bases, with 16 bases between. Per the germline V gene, CDR1 is MGHRA and CDR2 is YSYEKL. The CDR3 consists of 15 residues. CDR3 protein: CASSPNVLGSQPQHF. DNA for the CDR3: TGCGCCAGCAGCCCTAATGTCCTGGGGAGTCAGCCCCAGCATTTT.

This chain links TRBV9 with TRBJ2-1; TRBD1 matches at 8 bases. V was clipped by 0 bases and J by 0 bases; unmatched bases: 5. CDR3 length equals 17 residues. Per the germline V gene, CDR1 is SGDLS and CDR2 is YYNGEE. This CDR3 reads CASSVEDRVSSYNEQFF. As DNA, the CDR3 is TGTGCCAGCAGCGTAGAGGACAGGGTCAGCTCCTACAATGAGCAGTTCTTC.

This clone was seen only once. This sequence joins TRBV3-1 (or the pseudogene TRBV3-2) and TRBJ2-7, with 7 bases lining up with TRBD2. This CDR3 comprises 14 residues. From germline, CDR1 is LGHDT and CDR2 YNNKEL (reference sequence). J was trimmed by 2 bases and V by 4 bases; bases with no gene match: 5. This CDR3 is CASSRISGTYEQYF. DNA of the CDR3: TGTGCCAGCAGCCGAATCAGCGGGACCTACGAGCAGTACTTC.

This chain links TRBV9 with TRBJ2-1; 10 bases match TRBD2. V was clipped by 3 bases and J by 10 bases; unmatched bases: 10. This CDR3 has 15 residues. CDR1 is SGDLS and CDR2 is YYNGEE in the germline V gene. The CDR3 DNA sequence: TGTGCCAGCAGCGGGGAAAAGCGGGAGGGAGGAGAGCAGTTCTTC. Protein: CASSGEKREGGEQFF.

The chain links TRBV5-4 to TRBJ2-1; 12 nucleotides line up with TRBD2. CDR1 and CDR2 (germline): SGHNT, YYREEE (reference sequence). J lost 3 bases, V lost 3 bases, and 10 bases had no gene match. The CDR3 has 18 amino acids. The CDR3 bases are TGTGCCAGCAGCTCACTAGCGGGAGGCAAGGGGGGCTACAATGAGCAGTTCTTC. Translating gives CASSSLAGGKGGYNEQFF. Filled out from reference TRBV5-4 and TRBJ2-1, the complete variable domain reads ETGVTQSPTHLIKTRGQQVTLRCSSQSGHNTVSWYQQALGQGPQFIFQYYREEENGRGNFPPRFSGLQFPNYSSELNVNALELDDSALYLCASSSLAGGKGGYNEQFFGPGTRLTVL.